This T cell receptor beta chain was recorded in a study of OX40 agonist ivuxolimab in advanced cancers. Study details: The patients got ivuxolimab, which is an agonistic anti-OX40 (CD134) antibody.

Data came from immunoSEQ multiplex PCR; TCRdb stores just in-frame clones and leaves some out. There are about 82,000 clones in the sample; around four fifths occur only once, and about 0.8% lies in the top ten. Study outcomes and limitations: In general, CD8+ T cells held more expanded clones than CD4+ did, on average.

This clone was observed a few times. Its antigen remains unknown. This receptor was identified in an adult with an advanced solid tumor such as melanoma, head and neck, liver or kidney cancer. This specimen was CD4+ or CD8+ T cells sorted from blood, taken in a trial of the OX40 agonist ivuxolimab.

CDR3 protein: CAWSSQGTEAFF. The CDR3 nucleotides are TGTGCCTGGAGTAGCCAAGGCACTGAAGCTTTCTTT. The chain is built from TRBV30 and TRBJ1-1, with D hard to call. Germline loops: CDR1 GTSNPN, CDR2 SVGIG (reference sequence). The CDR3 runs 12 residues. V dropped 2 bases and J dropped 4 bases, with 8 bases sitting between them.